This TCR beta chain was captured by sequencing in a study of blood T cells in healthy people across ages. Background on the study: For every two T cells, template switching captured about one barcoded beta molecule. Findings and caveats of the study: Donor CMV status, an unknown factor, possibly confounded changes in expanded clonotypes. It was found that TCR beta diversity correlated strongly with the percentage of naive T cells.

The second PCR ran roughly 7 to 12 cycles with a sample-barcoded 5' primer and J-beta primers. Each cDNA molecule was tagged by a template-switch adaptor with 12 random nucleotides. TCRdb passed the 5' RACE reads through MiXCR, listing each CDR3 protein once. The table records about 830,000 distinct CDR3 sequences, 62% of them present only once. A remark on this clonotype: Its antigen is undetermined. Its ends do not fully match the called genes, so a read error is possible.

Germline V gene data show CDR1 as MNHEY and CDR2 as SVGEGT. The length of the CDR3 is 17 residues. The sequenced material came from blood. The gene calls are TRBV6-2 or TRBV6-3 and TRBJ2-1; D perhaps matches TRBD2 (6 bases). This receptor was obtained from a man between 25 and 39 years old in good health. The CDR3, as DNA: TGTGCCTGCAGTTACCCAGCGGGCAGGGTAAACTACAATGAGCAGTTCTTC. Translation: CACSYPAGRVNYNEQFF.